This is a list of T cell receptor beta chains from one sample in a study of PD-1 blockade in classical Hodgkin lymphoma. TCRdb's table, derived via immunoSEQ multiplex PCR, lists solely in-frame clones and lacks some. This repertoire shows approximately 18,000 clones, approximately 69% found once; its top ten account for around 8.3%. The sample was peripheral blood mononuclear cells (PBMCs), taken before the second cycle of nivolumab. Receptors were obtained from a human donor with classical Hodgkin lymphoma. CDR3s include the opening cysteine and the closing phenylalanine or tryptophan. The D gene is left open where the match is weak. Clone size, where shown, is once, few, many, or a class for clones that have expanded.

V	J	size	D	DNA	CDR3
TRBV2	TRBJ2-7	NA	TRBD2	TGTGCCAGCAGCGAAACTAGCGGGAGGGACGAGCAGTACTTC	CASSETSGRDEQYF
TRBV7-3	TRBJ2-1	NA	TRBD2	TGTGCCAGCAGGGAGGGCGGGAGTGGGGATGAGCAGTTCTTC	CASREGGSGDEQFF
TRBV7-1	TRBJ2-1	NA	TRBD2	TGTGCCAGCAGCTTTCTGCCAGCGGGAGGCGGTGAGCAGTTCTTC	CASSFLPAGGGEQFF
TRBV4-1	TRBJ2-1	NA	NA	TGCGCCAGCACCCCAGACGCGTCCTACAATGAGCAGTTCTTC	CASTPDASYNEQFF
TRBV6-1	TRBJ2-3	NA	NA	TGTGCCAGCAGCGTGGCAGATAGCACAGATACGCAGTATTTT	CASSVADSTDTQYF
TRBV28	TRBJ2-7	NA	NA	TGTGCCAGCAACCACAGGGCATACGAGCAGTACTTC	CASNHRAYEQYF
TRBV18	TRBJ2-5	NA	TRBD1	TGTGCCAGCTCACCGGGACAGGGGCGCCAAGAGACCCAGTACTTC	CASSPGQGRQETQYF
TRBV19	TRBJ1-2	NA	NA	TGTGCCAGTAGTATAAAGGGAGACTATGGCTACACCTTC	CASSIKGDYGYTF
TRBV7-2	TRBJ2-1	NA	NA	TGTGCCAGCAGCTTAGATCTCGGGCAAAACTACAATGAGCAGTTCTTC	CASSLDLGQNYNEQFF
TRBV28	TRBJ1-5	NA	NA	TGTGCCAGCAGTTTCCCTTACAATCAGCCCCAGCATTTT	CASSFPYNQPQHF
TRBV28	TRBJ2-7	NA	NA	TGTGCCAGCAGTTTAAATGGGATCCCCTACGAGCAGTACTTC	CASSLNGIPYEQYF
TRBV9	TRBJ2-5	NA	NA	TGTGCCAGCAGCGTAGGAAGTGAGGGACCAGGACGGGCCAAGACCCAGTACTTC	CASSVGSEGPGRAKTQYF
TRBV5-1	TRBJ2-2	NA	NA	TGCGCCAGCAGCTTGGGGAGGGCGCTCACCGGGGAGCTGTTTTTT	CASSLGRALTGELFF
TRBV5-1	TRBJ2-1	NA	NA	TGCGCCAGCAGAAGTTCTGGCGGTCCCGGTGACAATGAGCAGTTCTTC	CASRSSGGPGDNEQFF
TRBV7-8	TRBJ2-3	NA	NA	TGTGCCAGCAGCCACTCGGACCGAGTGAGCACAGATACGCAGTATTTT	CASSHSDRVSTDTQYF
TRBV9	TRBJ1-6	NA	NA	TGTGCCAGCAGCGTCTGGGGACGGGAAAATTCACCCCTCCACTTT	CASSVWGRENSPLHF
TRBV5-1	TRBJ1-4	few	NA	TGCGCCAGCAGTTCGGAGGCTCAGCTTAATGAAAAACTGTTTTTT	CASSSEAQLNEKLFF
TRBV5-6	TRBJ2-1	few	NA	TGTGCCAGCAGCTGGGGGCTGATTAATGAGCAGTTCTTC	CASSWGLINEQFF
TRBV6-5	TRBJ2-7	NA	NA	TGTGCCACGGGAAAGACCTACGAGCAGTACTTC	CATGKTYEQYF
TRBV4-1	TRBJ2-1	few	NA	TGCGCCAGCAGCCAACCTCCGGACTTGAGCTCCTACAATGAGCAGTTCTTC	CASSQPPDLSSYNEQFF
TRBV28	TRBJ1-6	NA	NA	TGTGCCAGCAGTCAAACCGGGGGACTTGATTCACCCCTCCACTTT	CASSQTGGLDSPLHF
TRBV6-1	TRBJ2-7	medium-sized	NA	TGTGCCAGCAGTGACTGGAACTACGAGCAGTACTTC	CASSDWNYEQYF
TRBV7-9	TRBJ2-1	medium-sized	NA	TGTGCCAGCAGCTTAGCAAGTTTGGGCAGGTCCTACAATGAGCAGTTCTTC	CASSLASLGRSYNEQFF
TRBV30	TRBJ2-7	NA	NA	TGTGCCTGGACTACTCCCTACGAGCAGTACTTC	CAWTTPYEQYF
TRBV25-1	TRBJ1-1	NA	NA	TGTGCCAGCAGTGGGGGACGGACCACTGAAGCTTTCTTT	CASSGGRTTEAFF
TRBV28	TRBJ2-3	NA	NA	TGTGCCAGCAGTTTCAAGCCATGGGCTAGCACAGATACGCAGTATTTT	CASSFKPWASTDTQYF
TRBV7-6	TRBJ2-5	NA	NA	TGTGCCAGCAGCCGCGCGGGAAGGGAGACCCAGTACTTC	CASSRAGRETQYF
TRBV5-1	TRBJ2-7	NA	NA	TGCGCCAGCAGCCGGGGCGACCTGGGAATCGGACCCGACTACGAGCAGTACTTC	CASSRGDLGIGPDYEQYF
TRBV28	TRBJ2-1	NA	TRBD2	TGTGCCAGCAAAGGACTAGCGGGATACAATGAGCAGTTCTTC	CASKGLAGYNEQFF
TRBV4-2	TRBJ2-3	medium-sized	TRBD2	TGTGCCAGCAGCCAAGAGTCGTCTAGCGGGACCCCAGATACGCAGTATTTT	CASSQESSSGTPDTQYF
TRBV10-3	TRBJ2-3	NA	TRBD1	TGTGCCGCTTACCGGGACAGGAGCACAGATACGCAGTATTTT	CAAYRDRSTDTQYF
TRBV6-6	TRBJ1-1	NA	NA	TGTGCCAGCAGTTACAAATTACAGGACCTTCAAGCTTTCTTT	CASSYKLQDLQAFF
TRBV11-3	TRBJ2-1	NA	TRBD2	TGTGCCAGCAGCGCCAGGGGTAGCGGGAACTACAATGAGCAGTTCTTC	CASSARGSGNYNEQFF
TRBV10-3	TRBJ1-4	NA	TRBD1	TGTGCCATCACTATACGGGACAGGGATGAAAAACTGTTTTTT	CAITIRDRDEKLFF
TRBV5-6	TRBJ2-4	NA	TRBD1	TGTGCCAGCAGCTTAGTGGGACAGGGGGCCAAAAACATTCAGTACTTC	CASSLVGQGAKNIQYF
TRBV19	TRBJ1-2	NA	TRBD1	TGTGCCAGTAGTTACCGGGACAGCTTTAACTATGGCTACACCTTC	CASSYRDSFNYGYTF
TRBV10-3	TRBJ2-3	NA	NA	TGTGCCATCAGTGTTGGAGGAAGAGGGAGATCAGCAGATACGCAGTATTTT	CAISVGGRGRSADTQYF
TRBV27	TRBJ1-1	few	NA	TGTGCCAGCCGGGAGCGGGGACTGAACACTGAAGCTTTCTTT	CASRERGLNTEAFF
TRBV30	TRBJ2-7	NA	NA	TGTGCCTGGAGTGAACGCAATTCCATCCCCGAGCAGTACTTC	CAWSERNSIPEQYF
TRBV19	TRBJ1-1	few	NA	TGTGCCAGTAGTATAGCTGTACAGGTCGACACTGAAGCTTTCTTT	CASSIAVQVDTEAFF
TRBV11-2	TRBJ2-1	NA	NA	TGTGCCAGCAGCTTAGATCCTAGGGGAATATCCATATACTACAATGAGCAGTTCTTC	CASSLDPRGISIYYNEQFF
TRBV7-9	TRBJ2-7	once	TRBD1	TGTGCCAGCAGCTTTGAGGGACAGGGGAGCGAGCAGTACTTC	CASSFEGQGSEQYF
TRBV28	TRBJ2-5	once	TRBD2	TGTGCCAGCAGTTCGTTTTTTAGCGGGGAAGAGACCCAGTACTTC	CASSSFFSGEETQYF
TRBV7-9	TRBJ1-5	medium-sized	NA	TGTGCCAGTCCCATGGAGGGTCAGCCCCAGCATTTT	CASPMEGQPQHF
TRBV7-3	TRBJ2-1	NA	NA	TGTGCCAGCAGCCACGGACTAATCGATGAGCAGTTCTTC	CASSHGLIDEQFF
TRBV11-2	TRBJ2-1	NA	NA	TGTGCCAGCAGCTTAGGTTGGCGGGGAACCGATAGCTCCTACAATGAGCAGTTCTTC	CASSLGWRGTDSSYNEQFF
TRBV29-1	TRBJ2-7	NA	NA	TGCAGCGTTGTATCGTCTTTCTCCTACGAGCAGTACTTC	CSVVSSFSYEQYF
TRBV7-3	TRBJ1-6	NA	NA	TGTGCCAGCAGCCCCGATTATAATTCACCCCTCCACTTT	CASSPDYNSPLHF
TRBV4-1	TRBJ1-4	NA	NA	TGCGCCAGCAGCCAAGGTCCGAGGGCAACTAATGAAAAACTGTTTTTT	CASSQGPRATNEKLFF
TRBV2	TRBJ1-4	NA	NA	TGTGCCAGCGGCCGGGCGTTTGGGGAACTGTTTTTT	CASGRAFGELFF
TRBV19	TRBJ2-1	NA	NA	TGTGCCAGTAGTATAACGGCGACCAATGAGCAGTTCTTC	CASSITATNEQFF
TRBV10-3	TRBJ2-3	NA	TRBD2	TGTGCCATCAGTGTCCCCAGGACTAGCGGGAGTACAGATACGCAGTATTTT	CAISVPRTSGSTDTQYF
TRBV29-1	TRBJ1-2	NA	NA	TGCAGCGCCCGGGGGGCGGATGGCTACACCTTC	CSARGADGYTF
TRBV27	TRBJ2-3	few	TRBD2	TGTGCCAGCAGCCGGACTAGCGGGAGACCATTGGATACGCAGTATTTT	CASSRTSGRPLDTQYF
TRBV18	TRBJ2-7	NA	NA	TGTGCCAGCTCACCAACCAAGGCAGAAGGTGAGCAGTACTTC	CASSPTKAEGEQYF
TRBV5-1	TRBJ1-5	NA	NA	TGCGCCAGCAGCTTGGACAGCTTTAGCAATCAGCCCCAGCATTTT	CASSLDSFSNQPQHF
TRBV2	TRBJ1-2	once	NA	TGTGCCAGCAGCGGAGGATCTCGGACAGCCACGTATGGCTACACCTTC	CASSGGSRTATYGYTF